This T cell receptor (beta chain) was observed in a study of T-cell reconstitution after alpha-beta-depleted transplantation in children. Unique molecular identifiers were built into the TCRbeta library. TCRdb passed the PCR reads through MiXCR, listing each CDR3 protein once. This sample has about 500,000 distinct CDR3 sequences, with over 25% found just once. Deletions cut 6 bases from V and 8 bases from J, with 10 bases between. This CDR3 has 12 amino acids. Germline CDR1 reads SEHNR; CDR2 reads FQNEAQ (reference sequence). The V call is TRBV7-9, the J call TRBJ1-4, with D unclear. The sample consisted of PBMCs from the stem cell graft donor, taken from the stem cell graft. This clonotype originated in a human donor who donated a stem cell graft to a child with aplastic anemia. This CDR3 is CASRRGKEKLFF. The DNA of the CDR3 is TGTGCCAGCAGGCGAGGGAAGGAAAAACTGTTTTTT.